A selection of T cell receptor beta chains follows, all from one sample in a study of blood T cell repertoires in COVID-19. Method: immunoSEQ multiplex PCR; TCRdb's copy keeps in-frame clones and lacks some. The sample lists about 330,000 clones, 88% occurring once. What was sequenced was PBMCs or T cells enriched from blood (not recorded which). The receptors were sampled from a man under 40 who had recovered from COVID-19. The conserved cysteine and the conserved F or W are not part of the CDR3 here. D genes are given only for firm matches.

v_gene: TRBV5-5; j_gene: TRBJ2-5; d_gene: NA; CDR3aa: ASSRAIGVTETQY
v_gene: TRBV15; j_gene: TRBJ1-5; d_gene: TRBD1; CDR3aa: ATSRERDSTNQPQH
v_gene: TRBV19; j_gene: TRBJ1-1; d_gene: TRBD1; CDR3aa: ASKYRDRGGTEAF
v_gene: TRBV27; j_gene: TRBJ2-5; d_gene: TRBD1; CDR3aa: ASSFTGGSQETQY
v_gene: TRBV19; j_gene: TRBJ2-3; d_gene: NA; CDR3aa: ASSPGPHTDTQY
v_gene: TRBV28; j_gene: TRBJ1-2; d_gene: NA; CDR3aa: ASSSDIGGYT
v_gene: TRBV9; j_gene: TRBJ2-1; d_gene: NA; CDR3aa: ASSVGGYEQF
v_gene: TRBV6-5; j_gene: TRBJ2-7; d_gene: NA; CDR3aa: ASSYRGDIYYEQY
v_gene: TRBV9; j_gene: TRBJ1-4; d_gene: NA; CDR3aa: ASSVGPGDNEKLF
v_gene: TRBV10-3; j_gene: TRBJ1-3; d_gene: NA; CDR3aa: AISEWGPGNTIY
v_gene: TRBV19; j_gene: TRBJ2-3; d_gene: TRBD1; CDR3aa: ASSSGTGWVSDTQY
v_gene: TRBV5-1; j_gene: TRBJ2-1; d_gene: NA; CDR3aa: ASSLAYNEQF
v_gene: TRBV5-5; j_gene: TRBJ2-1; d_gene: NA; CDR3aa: ASSLGFQVNEQF
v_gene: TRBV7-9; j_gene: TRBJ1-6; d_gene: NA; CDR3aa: ASSLGGGRVNSPLH